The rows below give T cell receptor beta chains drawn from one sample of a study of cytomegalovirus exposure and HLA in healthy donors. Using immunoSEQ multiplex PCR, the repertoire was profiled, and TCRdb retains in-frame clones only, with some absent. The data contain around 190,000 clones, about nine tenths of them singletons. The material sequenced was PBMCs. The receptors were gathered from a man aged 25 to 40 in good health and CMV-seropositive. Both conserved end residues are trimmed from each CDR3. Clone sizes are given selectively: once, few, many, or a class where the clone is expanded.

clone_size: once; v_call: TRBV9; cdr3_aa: ASNLGHRGAGELF
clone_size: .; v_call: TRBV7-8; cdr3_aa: ASSLGGGSEKLF
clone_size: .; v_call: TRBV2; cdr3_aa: ASSRRPSTDTQY
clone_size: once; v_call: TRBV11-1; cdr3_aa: ASSLFNAGELF
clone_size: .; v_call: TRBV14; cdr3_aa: ASSQVFGKTGELF
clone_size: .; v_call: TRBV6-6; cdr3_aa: ASRPTRNYGYT
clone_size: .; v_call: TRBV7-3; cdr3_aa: ASSLIGWTGSGELF
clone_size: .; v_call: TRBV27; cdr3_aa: ASRDTGGPSYNEQF
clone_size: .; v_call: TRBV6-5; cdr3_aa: ASKNDRGNTGELF
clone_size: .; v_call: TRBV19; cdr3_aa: ASSSFLGQVSYEQY
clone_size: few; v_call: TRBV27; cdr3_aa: ASSFQYNQPQH
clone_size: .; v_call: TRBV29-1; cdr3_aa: SVGQGRGSPLH
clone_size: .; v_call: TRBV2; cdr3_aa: ASATTTEAF
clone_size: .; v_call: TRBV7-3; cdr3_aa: ASSQRAGEIYEQY
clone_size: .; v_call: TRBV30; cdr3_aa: AWSGDGGGYEKLF
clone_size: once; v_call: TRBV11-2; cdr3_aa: ASSSPGQGGNEQF
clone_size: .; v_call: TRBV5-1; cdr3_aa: ASSLAEGSNEKLF
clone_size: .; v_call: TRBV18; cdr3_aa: ASAQPTYNEQF
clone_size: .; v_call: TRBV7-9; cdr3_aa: ASSPQGESEKLF
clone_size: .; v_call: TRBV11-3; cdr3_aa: ASSLTSGAPGEQF
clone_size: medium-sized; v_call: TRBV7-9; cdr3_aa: ASSSPGGSWETQY
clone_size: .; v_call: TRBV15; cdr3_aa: ATSGGGQLSNQPQH
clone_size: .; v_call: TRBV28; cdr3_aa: ASRTGDTYEQY
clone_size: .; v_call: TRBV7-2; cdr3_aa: ASSHKRTSGLSYEQY
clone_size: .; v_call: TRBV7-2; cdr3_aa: ASRQNRGGGDEQY
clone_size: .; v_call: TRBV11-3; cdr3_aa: ASSLDGLAGNEQF
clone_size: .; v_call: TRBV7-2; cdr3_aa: ASSLADGYEQY
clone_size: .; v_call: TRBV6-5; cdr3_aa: ASSYSTSTYEQY
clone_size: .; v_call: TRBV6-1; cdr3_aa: AGGQTFSGANVLT
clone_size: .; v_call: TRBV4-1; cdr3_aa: ASSQDHPYNQPQH
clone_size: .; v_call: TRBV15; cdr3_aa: ATSRDDQDRTGYT
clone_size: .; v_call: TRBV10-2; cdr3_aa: ASSDSRGGMGYEQY
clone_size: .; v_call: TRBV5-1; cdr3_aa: ASSSTGGNQPQH
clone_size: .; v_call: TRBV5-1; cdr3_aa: ASSWTGVTYNEQF
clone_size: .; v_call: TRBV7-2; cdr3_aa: ASSLRGEGPGELF
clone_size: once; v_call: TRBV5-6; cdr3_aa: ASSLGQGTQH
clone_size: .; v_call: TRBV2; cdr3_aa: ASNVRPSGNTIY
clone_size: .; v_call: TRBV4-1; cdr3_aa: ASSQDVSSYEQY
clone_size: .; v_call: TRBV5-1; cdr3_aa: ASSLGLAGVNEQF
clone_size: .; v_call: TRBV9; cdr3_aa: ASSVAPTGGYGYT
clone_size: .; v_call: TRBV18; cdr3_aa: ASSPTGTYNEQF
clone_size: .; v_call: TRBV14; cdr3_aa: ASSQVNGPSVQY
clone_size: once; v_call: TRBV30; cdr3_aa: AWSVAGVGYGYT
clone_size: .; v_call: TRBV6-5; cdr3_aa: ASIPTGEYVGYT
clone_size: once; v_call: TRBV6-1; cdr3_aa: ASHQSGANYGYT
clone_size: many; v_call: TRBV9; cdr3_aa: ASSIAGTSSYYEQY
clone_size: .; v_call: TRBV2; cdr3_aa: ASSKTGESSYNSPLH
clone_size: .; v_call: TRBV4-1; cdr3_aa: ASSHPSRETQY
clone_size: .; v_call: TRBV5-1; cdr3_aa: ASRDPDRWYEQY
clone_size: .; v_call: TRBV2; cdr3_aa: ASGTGVRYTEAF
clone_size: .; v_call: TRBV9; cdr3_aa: ASSVGSGVQETQY
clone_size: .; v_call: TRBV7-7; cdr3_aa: ASSLAGAAYNEQF
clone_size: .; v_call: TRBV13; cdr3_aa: ASSRGAGAAYEQY
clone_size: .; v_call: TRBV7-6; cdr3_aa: ASGHSSYNSPLH
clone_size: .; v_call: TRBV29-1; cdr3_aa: SVLKRTSGTYEQY